Following are 3 T cell receptor beta chains from one sample sequenced in a study of cytomegalovirus exposure and HLA in healthy donors. With 60 Vbeta and 13 Jbeta primers, the PCR was carried out. The assay was immunoSEQ multiplex PCR, and TCRdb's table has in-frame clones only and misses some. This table holds some 110,000 clones. Sample: PBMCs. The receptors were sampled from a man aged 30-40 years in good health and CMV-seronegative.

This chain uses TRBV14 with TRBJ2-5; TRBD2 is a possible D gene (6 bases). The CDR3 has 12 residues. Germline loops: CDR1 SGHDN, CDR2 FVKESK. V lost 1 base, J lost 11 bases, and 11 bases lay in between. The CDR3 DNA reads as TGTGCCAGCAGCCAAGCTCGGAGGGAGCAGTACTTC. This encodes CASSQARREQYF.

The chain uses TRBV7-9 and TRBJ1-1, with 9 nucleotides matching TRBD1. CDR1 is SEHNR and CDR2 is FQNEAQ in the germline V gene (reference sequence). The CDR3 covers 17 residues. With 5 bases clipped from V and 4 bases from J, the junction kept 14 bases outside the gene matches. The CDR3 coding sequence is TGTGCCAGCAGCCAGGCTAGGGGGACAGGGTTCCCCACTGAAGCTTTCTTT. As protein: CASSQARGTGFPTEAFF.

V gene TRBV7-2 combines with J gene TRBJ2-7; 9 bases are a match to TRBD2. CDR1 and CDR2 from the germline V gene are SGHTA and FQGNSA. V dropped 6 bases and J dropped 2; count of bases not matched to a gene: 5. The CDR3 spans 14 residues. CDR3 nucleotides: TGTGCCAGCAGTCTAGCGGGGACGACCTACGAGCAGTACTTC. Translating gives CASSLAGTTYEQYF.